This is a list of T cell receptor beta chains from one sample in a study of T cell responses to AZD1222 COVID-19 vaccine. TCRdb keeps only in-frame clones here, not all; method: immunoSEQ multiplex PCR. The sample lists about 170,000 clones; about nine tenths were seen once. The sample consisted of peripheral blood, taken on day 0 of AZD1222 vaccination. The origin of the receptors is an adult in good health. Each CDR3 is given with its conserved first and last residue. The D gene is left open where the match is weak. Rows give clone size only sometimes, using once, few, many, or a class for an expanded clone.

d_call	clone_size	v_call	j_call	cdr3_aa	cdr3_nt
TRBD2	-	TRBV20-1	TRBJ2-2	CSASQTLSGRRGGELFF	TGCAGTGCTAGTCAAACCCTTAGCGGGAGACGTGGCGGGGAGCTGTTTTTT
-	-	TRBV2	TRBJ2-3	CASSDQGTYTDTQYF	TGTGCCAGCAGTGACCAGGGGACCTACACAGATACGCAGTATTTT
-	once	TRBV27	TRBJ2-1	CASSFSGAYNEQFF	TGTGCCAGCAGTTTCTCCGGGGCCTACAATGAGCAGTTCTTC
-	-	TRBV9	TRBJ2-2	CASSLHTGSLGELFF	TGTGCCAGCAGTCTTCATACAGGGAGTCTCGGGGAGCTGTTTTTT
-	-	TRBV9	TRBJ1-4	CASSLSQGLNEKLFF	TGTGCCAGCAGCCTCTCACAGGGCCTTAATGAAAAACTGTTTTTT
TRBD1	-	TRBV6-1	TRBJ1-2	CASSDLPGQSYGYTF	TGTGCCAGCAGTGATTTACCGGGACAGAGCTATGGCTACACCTTC
-	once	TRBV24-1	TRBJ2-1	CATSRGVPPNEQFF	TGTGCCACCAGTCGGGGAGTCCCCCCGAATGAGCAGTTCTTC
TRBD2	-	TRBV5-6	TRBJ2-1	CASSLGTRAYNEQFF	TGTGCCAGCAGCTTGGGGACTAGGGCCTACAATGAGCAGTTCTTC
-	-	TRBV5-1	TRBJ2-3	CASSLAWDLPTDTQYF	TGCGCCAGCAGCTTAGCCTGGGACTTGCCGACAGATACGCAGTATTTT
TRBD2	-	TRBV6-2/TRBV6-3	TRBJ2-5	CASSNSGSGETQYF	TGTGCCAGCAGCAACAGCGGGAGTGGAGAGACCCAGTACTTC
-	-	TRBV15	TRBJ1-1	CATSRDRASSEAFF	TGTGCCACCAGCAGAGATCGGGCCAGTTCTGAAGCTTTCTTT
-	-	TRBV5-1	TRBJ1-1	CASSPFGGNTEAFF	TGCGCCAGCAGCCCCTTTGGGGGAAACACTGAAGCTTTCTTT
TRBD2	few	TRBV19	TRBJ2-2	CASSILASGSSTGELFF	TGTGCCAGTAGTATTTTGGCTAGCGGGAGCTCTACCGGGGAGCTGTTTTTT
-	-	TRBV25-1	TRBJ2-7	CASIPREGYEQYF	TGTGCCAGCATACCGCGGGAAGGGTACGAGCAGTACTTC
-	-	TRBV24-1	TRBJ2-5	CATSDFLWDKPQETQYF	TGTGCCACCAGTGATTTTCTCTGGGACAAGCCTCAAGAGACCCAGTACTTC
-	-	TRBV19	TRBJ2-3	CASSIAQRLSTDTQYF	TGTGCCAGTAGTATAGCTCAGCGCCTTAGCACAGATACGCAGTATTTT
-	once	TRBV3-1/TRBV3-2	TRBJ1-2	CASSQEQGVSGYTF	TGTGCCAGCAGCCAAGAACAAGGGGTAAGCGGCTACACCTTC
-	once	TRBV28	TRBJ1-2	CASSLFGSFYGYTF	TGTGCCAGCAGTTTATTTGGCAGTTTCTATGGCTACACCTTC
TRBD1	-	TRBV19	TRBJ1-5	CASSPGGIKQPQHF	TGTGCCAGTAGTCCAGGGGGCATCAAGCAGCCCCAGCATTTT
-	-	TRBV19	TRBJ2-2	CASSTLVGELFF	TGTGCCAGTAGTACTTTGGTCGGGGAGCTGTTTTTT
-	-	TRBV13	TRBJ1-4	CASSLGSYRTNEKLFF	TGTGCCAGCAGCTTAGGGTCGTACAGGACTAATGAAAAACTGTTTTTT
-	-	TRBV15	TRBJ1-1	CAVSALNTEAFF	TGTGCCGTCAGCGCCTTGAACACTGAAGCTTTCTTT
TRBD2	-	TRBV5-6	TRBJ2-1	CASSRTSGGSSYNEQFF	TGTGCCAGCAGCCGGACTAGCGGTGGGAGCTCCTACAATGAGCAGTTCTTC
-	-	TRBV30	TRBJ2-1	CAWSTTTEENEQFF	TGTGCCTGGAGTACTACGACAGAGGAAAATGAGCAGTTCTTC
-	-	TRBV6-5	TRBJ1-5	CASSYSGNSNQPQHF	TGTGCCAGCAGTTACTCCGGTAATAGCAATCAGCCCCAGCATTTT
-	once	TRBV7-8	TRBJ1-6	CASSRDTFNSPLHF	TGTGCCAGCAGCAGGGACACTTTTAATTCACCCCTCCACTTT
TRBD2	few	TRBV6-2/TRBV6-3	TRBJ2-1	CASSQLAGLGNEQFF	TGTGCCAGCAGTCAACTAGCGGGATTGGGCAATGAGCAGTTCTTC
-	few	TRBV6-4	TRBJ2-1	CASSDKGTSLDNEQFF	TGTGCCAGCAGTGACAAAGGAACTAGCCTTGACAATGAGCAGTTCTTC
-	-	TRBV2	TRBJ1-3	CASSRAVGLFSGNTIYF	TGTGCCAGCAGTCGGGCGGTGGGATTGTTCTCTGGAAACACCATATATTTT
-	-	TRBV9	TRBJ2-6	CASSLDSASSGANVLTF	TGTGCCAGCAGCCTAGATTCTGCTTCCTCTGGGGCCAACGTCCTGACTTTC
TRBD1	few	TRBV6-5	TRBJ1-1	CASTGQGRNTEAFF	TGTGCCAGCACCGGACAGGGGAGGAACACTGAAGCTTTCTTT
-	-	TRBV27	TRBJ2-3	CASSGNYNTQYF	TGTGCCAGCAGTGGGAACTATAATACGCAGTATTTT
TRBD2	-	TRBV10-3	TRBJ2-7	CAIGRTSGPYEQYF	TGTGCCATCGGTAGGACTAGCGGGCCCTACGAGCAGTACTTC
TRBD2	-	TRBV28	TRBJ2-7	CASSLLAGGQYF	TGTGCCAGCAGTTTATTAGCGGGGGGGCAGTACTTC
-	-	TRBV19	TRBJ1-2	CASRTRRDKDYGYTF	TGTGCCAGTAGGACCCGCCGGGACAAGGACTATGGCTACACCTTC
TRBD1	-	TRBV4-2	TRBJ1-1	CASSQSSDRGRPAFF	TGTGCCAGCAGCCAGTCTTCAGACAGGGGAAGGCCAGCTTTCTTT
-	once	TRBV6-5	TRBJ2-3	CASSTRTDTDTQYF	TGTGCCAGCAGTACCCGGACTGACACAGATACGCAGTATTTT
TRBD1	-	TRBV6-5	TRBJ1-6	CASSPGQLNSPLHF	TGTGCCAGCAGTCCGGGACAGCTTAATTCACCCCTCCACTTT
-	-	TRBV24-1	TRBJ2-2	CATSERGGKSGELFF	TGTGCCACCAGTGAACGAGGGGGTAAATCCGGGGAGCTGTTTTTT
-	once	TRBV6-5	TRBJ2-7	CASSNGLYEQYF	TGTGCCAGCAGTAATGGGCTCTACGAGCAGTACTTC
-	-	TRBV4-2	TRBJ1-2	CASSQRKQAANYGYTF	TGTGCCAGCAGCCAGCGCAAACAGGCCGCTAACTATGGCTACACCTTC
-	-	TRBV19	TRBJ2-1	CASSPLWERQFF	TGTGCCAGTAGTCCTCTGTGGGAGAGGCAGTTCTTC